Presented here are 5 T cell receptor beta chains from one specimen sequenced in a study of blood T cell repertoires in COVID-19. Assay used: immunoSEQ multiplex PCR; TCRdb lists only in-frame clones, some missing. The sample has around 86,000 clones, about 85% seen once. The sample comprised peripheral blood. These TCRs come from an elderly man with acute or convalescent COVID-19.

The chain combines TRBV18 with TRBJ1-3; a possible D gene is TRBD1 (6 bases). Germline CDR1 and CDR2: KGHSH and LQKENI. This CDR3 is 16 amino acids long. Trimming left V 3 bases short and J 0 bases short, with 12 bases between. For the CDR3, the DNA is TGTGCCAGCTCACCCCCCTGGACAGACTCTGGAAACACCATATATTTT. Protein sequence: CASSPPWTDSGNTIYF.

The J gene is TRBJ1-1, the V gene TRBV28; possibly TRBD1 for D (5 bases). The CDR3 is 14 residues long. Germline values: CDR1 MDHEN, CDR2 SYDVKM. With 8 bases removed from V and 2 bases from J, the gap between germline ends came to 15 bases. CDR3 in DNA: TGTGCCAGCGGGGGATCGGGACTCAACACTGAAGCTTTCTTT. The encoded protein is CASGGSGLNTEAFF. The entire variable domain, with the rest obtained from reference TRBV28 and TRBJ1-1, is as follows: DVKVTQSSRYLVKRTGEKVFLECVQDMDHENMFWYRQDPGLGLRLIYFSYDVKMKEKGDIPEGYSVSREKKERFSLILESASTNQTSMYLCASGGSGLNTEAFFGQGTRLTVV.

In DNA form, the CDR3 reads TGTGCCAGCAGTTTCCGGGATAATTCACCCCTCCACTTT. Translation gives CASSFRDNSPLHF. The chain uses TRBV28 and TRBJ1-6, with D uncertain. Per the germline V gene, CDR1 is MDHEN and CDR2 is SYDVKM. The CDR3 loop spans 13 amino acids. Trimming pared 3 bases from V and 5 bases from J, leaving 5 bases between.

This chain links TRBV3-1 (or the pseudogene TRBV3-2) with TRBJ2-2; D is ambiguous. The CDR3 runs to 16 residues. From germline, CDR1 is LGHDT and CDR2 YNNKEL (reference sequence). V shed 2 bases and J shed 8 bases, with 18 bases lying between them. The CDR3 DNA reads as TGTGCCAGCAGCCAAACCCTAGGTTTCTTCCCGGGGGAGCTGTTTTTT. It encodes CASSQTLGFFPGELFF.

J is TRBJ2-1 and V is TRBV28; tentatively, D is TRBD1 (5 bases). Germline V gene sequence: CDR1 MDHEN, CDR2 SYDVKM. The CDR3 consists of 14 residues. With 3 bases removed from V and 10 bases from J, the gap between germline ends came to 16 bases. This CDR3 is CASSLAQAEREQFF. CDR3 DNA: TGTGCCAGCAGTTTGGCACAGGCCGAAAGGGAGCAGTTCTTC. The variable domain in full, completed from reference TRBV28 and TRBJ2-1, reads DVKVTQSSRYLVKRTGEKVFLECVQDMDHENMFWYRQDPGLGLRLIYFSYDVKMKEKGDIPEGYSVSREKKERFSLILESASTNQTSMYLCASSLAQAEREQFFGPGTRLTVL.